The table lists the clone carrying this T cell receptor (beta chain) with a count of one. Its specificity is not known. CDR1 and CDR2 (germline): SQVTM, ANQGSEA. CDR3 size: 16 residues. V was shortened by 1 base and J by 7 bases, with 22 bases between the two germline ends. The sample comes from a study of Ad26.COV2.S vaccination and SARS-CoV-2 variants. Study results and limitations: TCR breadth and depth estimates may have understated total T cell responses.

Treatment specified: some 19 received Ad26.COV2.S at low or high dose, single or two shots; several received placebo; per-sample allocation not given. Each sample was drawn 63 days after the first injection (of vaccine or placebo). Sequencing was performed with immunoSEQ multiplex PCR; in TCRdb, only in-frame clones are kept and a portion is missing. The repertoire holds under 600,000 clones, with roughly nine tenths as singletons. This material consisted of peripheral blood, taken in a trial of Ad26.COV2.S vaccine versus placebo. This chain joins TRBV29-1 and TRBJ2-5; a weak D match, TRBD2 (6 bases). The sequence was obtained from a person aged 18-60 years who received the Ad26.COV2.S COVID-19 vaccine or a placebo. CDR3 amino acids: CSVEAVDYTVVGTQYF. The CDR3 coding sequence is TGCAGCGTTGAAGCCGTGGACTACACTGTCGTTGGGACCCAGTACTTC.